Listed below are T cell receptor beta chains from one sample, sequenced in a study of beta chain features in type 1 diabetes. TCRdb keeps only in-frame clones here, not all; method: immunoSEQ multiplex PCR. The sample shows approximately 250,000 clones, about 9.3% of them seen only once. Sequenced: naive CD4+ T cells from blood. These receptors were taken from a woman under 30 in good health. Each CDR3 is given with its conserved first and last residue. D genes are given only for firm matches. The listing skips clone size in some rows; elsewhere it reads once, few, many or a size class.

size | J | V | D | DNA | CDR3
few | TRBJ2-7 | TRBV6-1 | . | TGTGCCAGCAGTGAATCCACAGCCTACGAGCAGTACTTC | CASSESTAYEQYF
. | TRBJ1-1 | TRBV5-1 | . | TGCGCCAGCAGCTTCGGGGGAAACACTGAAGCTTTCTTT | CASSFGGNTEAFF
. | TRBJ2-7 | TRBV19 | TRBD1 | TGTGCCAGTAGTTCCCGCGGGACAGGGGTCCACGAGCAGTACTTC | CASSSRGTGVHEQYF
few | TRBJ2-2 | TRBV2 | . | TGTGCCAGCAGTGTCGTTGGGGGCGATGGGGAGCTGTTTTTT | CASSVVGGDGELFF
. | TRBJ1-5 | TRBV29-1 | . | TGCAGCGTTGAAGTGGTTCGGGGGGCCCAGCATTTT | CSVEVVRGAQHF
. | TRBJ2-2 | TRBV11-3 | . | TGTGCCAGCAGTTCCCAGGGACTCAACACCGGGGAGCTGTTTTTT | CASSSQGLNTGELFF
. | TRBJ2-3 | TRBV19 | TRBD2 | TGTGCCAGTAGTATAGATGGCGGGGGGGGCACAGATACGCAGTATTTT | CASSIDGGGGTDTQYF
few | TRBJ2-1 | TRBV19 | TRBD2 | TGTGCCAGTAGTCACGGGAGGGGTTATCACAATGAGCAGTTCTTC | CASSHGRGYHNEQFF
. | TRBJ1-5 | TRBV27 | . | TGTGCCAGCAGTCCCACCTGGGCCTCACTAGCGCGTCAGCCCCAGCATTTT | CASSPTWASLARQPQHF
few | TRBJ1-1 | TRBV19 | . | TGTGCCAGTAGGGACCTGGGAGGGGAGGACACTGAAGCTTTCTTT | CASRDLGGEDTEAFF
. | TRBJ1-1 | TRBV11-2 | TRBD1 | TGTGCCAGCAGTACACAGGGGGGAACTGAAGCTTTCTTT | CASSTQGGTEAFF
once | TRBJ2-7 | TRBV5-1 | TRBD1 | TGCGCCAGCAGCTTGGCAGGGGGTAACGAGCAGTACTTC | CASSLAGGNEQYF
. | TRBJ2-5 | TRBV27 | TRBD1 | TGTGCCAGCAGACGGGACAGCCAAGAGACCCAGTACTTC | CASRRDSQETQYF
few | TRBJ2-1 | TRBV19 | TRBD1 | TGTGCCAGTATGTGGTTAGGGACAGGTGAGCAGTTCTTC | CASMWLGTGEQFF
. | TRBJ1-5 | TRBV19 | TRBD1 | TGTGCCAGTAGTCGATCGGGACAGGGGGGAGGACAGCCCCAGCATTTT | CASSRSGQGGGQPQHF
. | TRBJ2-6 | TRBV18 | . | TGTGCCAGCTCAGCAACTCGGACAACTGGGGCCAACGTCCTGACTTTC | CASSATRTTGANVLTF
once | TRBJ2-7 | TRBV28 | . | TGTGCCAGCAGTGATGAGGATGACAGGTCCTACGAGCAGTACTTC | CASSDEDDRSYEQYF
few | TRBJ2-1 | TRBV2 | . | TGTGCCAGCAGTGAAATCGGGCCTAGCTCCAATGAGCAGTTCTTC | CASSEIGPSSNEQFF
few | TRBJ2-7 | TRBV14 | . | TGTGCCAGCAGCCAAGATTTTAACTCCTACGAGCAGTACTTC | CASSQDFNSYEQYF
. | TRBJ2-3 | TRBV5-1 | . | TGCGCCAGCAGCTTGGTTGCCCACGAGGCGGATACGCAGTATTTT | CASSLVAHEADTQYF
. | TRBJ1-1 | TRBV7-9 | TRBD1 | TGTGCCAGCGGGCAGGGGGCAAAGAACACTGAAGCTTTCTTT | CASGQGAKNTEAFF
. | TRBJ2-7 | TRBV29-1 | TRBD1 | TGCAGCGTTGGCCTAACAGGGGCGAACGAGCAGTACTTC | CSVGLTGANEQYF
few | TRBJ2-2 | TRBV7-9 | . | TGTGCCAGCAGTTGGCCCACAGGGACCGGGGAGCTGTTTTTT | CASSWPTGTGELFF